This T cell receptor beta chain was found in a study of beta chain features in type 1 diabetes. Study observations and caveats: Compared with healthy donors, patients appeared to share more similar naive, central memory and regulatory TCRB repertoires. Within each of all four CD4+ subsets, Type 1 diabetes patients had TCRB CDR3s that were moderately but significantly shorter.

The V end was cut by 2 bases, the J end by 6 bases, with 7 bases between. Germline loops: CDR1 GTSNPN, CDR2 SVGIG (reference sequence). CDR3 length: 11 amino acids. Expressed TCRB transcripts were sequenced, since all the RNA that had been isolated was reverse transcribed. This table comes from immunoSEQ multiplex PCR, and its TCRdb copy is limited to in-frame clones, with some not included. The table has fewer than 350,000 clones, about 19% seen once; the top ten hold roughly 0.045%. Notes on this clone: The antigen remains unidentified.

V is TRBV30 and J is TRBJ2-5; D not certain. Specimen: naive CD4+ T cells from blood. This receptor was obtained from a woman between 18 and 29 years old in good health. CDR3 nucleotide sequence: TGTGCCTGGAGTACACAAAAGACCCAGTACTTC. The encoded protein is CAWSTQKTQYF.